The sequence of this T cell receptor beta chain was determined in a study of T cell responses to AZD1222 COVID-19 vaccine. Second-dose intervals near 4 or 12 weeks were combined. Sequenced by immunoSEQ multiplex PCR; TCRdb stores in-frame clones only, minus some. Found here are 100,000 to 120,000 clones, around nine tenths of them singletons; the top ten hold 15%. Overall study results and limits: The study reported that nearly half of spike-specific TCRs target unmutated variant regions.

Trimming removed 6 bases from V and 14 bases from J; junction bases left unmatched: 16. This CDR3 comprises 13 residues. This clone was detected once. The antigen remains unidentified. The same CDR3 is also encoded by other DNA sequences in this sample. J is TRBJ2-5 and V is TRBV5-3; 7 bases fit TRBD2. TRBV5-3 is noted as an ORF with a role that remains uncertain. The starting material was peripheral blood, obtained 28 days after the second AZD1222 dose. This sequence was found in an adult who received the AZD1222 COVID-19 vaccine. CDR3 bases: TGTGCCAGAAACATGGCGGGGGTCGAAGGAAAATACTTC. It is translated as CARNMAGVEGKYF.